The clone carrying this T cell receptor (beta chain) was observed a few times. These data are taken from a study of blood T cell repertoires in COVID-19. Study-wide background: Whether acute or convalescent, the COVID-19 samples came from the United States, Italy and Spain.

CDR1 and CDR2 (germline): KGHDR, SFDVKD. The V gene lost 9 bases and the J gene lost 2 bases, with 13 bases spanning the gap. The CDR3 extends over 13 amino acids. Methods used by the authors: Amplification with reference gene primers provided the estimates of nucleated cell counts. The protocol was immunoSEQ multiplex PCR, while the TCRdb copy is restricted to in-frame clones and leaves out a portion. The V and J calls and the clone size are those of that table, but D and trimming were determined from the DNA. Of 200,000 to 300,000 clones in the sample, about 88% were seen once. V is TRBV24-1 and J is TRBJ2-7; no clear D. Sequenced sample: peripheral blood. The clonotype was recovered from a man aged 60-69 years who had recovered from COVID-19. The DNA of the CDR3 is TGTGCCACCGCGGCGTCAACCCCCTACGAGCAGTACTTC. Translating gives CATAASTPYEQYF.